Each of the 8 T cell receptor beta chains below was sequenced from the same sample in a study of PD-L1 blockade in urothelial cancer. This table comes from immunoSEQ multiplex PCR, and its TCRdb copy is limited to in-frame clones, with some not included. The data contain more than 45,000 clones, about three quarters of them singletons. The time point is: pretreatment peripheral blood. Sequenced here: PBMCs, sampled around atezolizumab (anti-PD-L1) treatment. The receptor set was obtained from a man in his 70s with urothelial cancer.

V is TRBV10-3 and J is TRBJ1-1; tentatively, D is TRBD1 (5 bases). The germline CDR1 and CDR2 sequences are ENHRY and SYGVKD. This CDR3 has 13 residues. The V end lost 7 bases, the J end lost 3 bases, and 12 bases lay between the germline ends. The CDR3 coding sequence is TGTGCCATCAATGGGGGGAGGGACACTGAAGCTTTCTTT. Amino acid sequence: CAINGGRDTEAFF.

Here the CDR3 DNA reads TGTGCCAGCAGTTGGGGGCACAATGAGCAGTTCTTC. Residues: CASSWGHNEQFF. The chain combines TRBV28 with TRBJ2-1; a weak D match, TRBD1 (6 bases). The CDR3 loop spans 12 amino acids. V dropped 4 bases and J dropped 5 bases, with 6 bases sitting between them. CDR1 MDHEN and CDR2 SYDVKM come from the germline V gene.

This clone was detected only a few times. The J gene is TRBJ2-7, the V gene TRBV4-1, with 12 bases aligning to TRBD2. The length of the CDR3 is 17 residues. The ends lost 4 bases at V and 6 bases at J; junction bases unmatched: 13. In germline, CDR1 is MGHRA, CDR2 YSYEKL. CDR3 DNA sequence: TGCGCCAGCAGCCCCTTTCTAGCGGGAGGGCCCAAGGGCGAGCAGTACTTC. This translates into CASSPFLAGGPKGEQYF.

The sample holds a few counts of this clone. This sequence joins TRBV7-2 and TRBJ1-5; D remains ambiguous. The germline V gene encodes CDR1 SGHTA and CDR2 FQGNSA. The CDR3 sequence is 15 residues long. Deletions cut 1 base from V and 0 bases from J, with 7 bases between. The CDR3 region has the DNA TGTGCCAGCAGCTTAGAACAGTATAGCAATCAGCCCCAGCATTTT. Translating it yields CASSLEQYSNQPQHF.

The chain employs TRBV11-3 and TRBJ1-1; no definite D call. The CDR3 has 12 amino acids. V lost 4 bases to trimming and J lost 8 bases, with 11 bases between them. Germline assignment: CDR1 SGHNT and CDR2 YENEEA. This CDR3 reads CASSSTPGEAFF. The CDR3, as DNA: TGTGCCAGCAGCTCCACACCAGGAGAAGCTTTCTTT.

The V and J genes are TRBV7-2 and TRBJ2-2, with D perhaps matching TRBD2 (5 bases). This CDR3 spans 15 amino acids. V was trimmed by 2 bases and J by 4 bases, leaving 11 bases between them. Germline loops: CDR1 SGHTA, CDR2 FQGNSA. The DNA for the CDR3 is TGTGCCAGCAGCTTAAAGGGCGGAGGCACCGGGGAGCTGTTTTTT. This codes for CASSLKGGGTGELFF.

The chain has TRBV25-1 and TRBJ2-3; no firm D call. Germline V gene data show CDR1 as MGHDK and CDR2 as SYGVNS. Between the trimmed V and J ends, which lost 4 bases and 2 bases, there was a span of 4 bases. This CDR3 spans 12 amino acids. The CDR3 loop is CASSALTDTQYF. The DNA of the CDR3 is TGTGCCAGCAGTGCCCTCACAGATACGCAGTATTTT.

This clone has only a few counts. The rearrangement links TRBV2 to TRBJ2-2; TRBD1 is a possible D gene (6 bases). CDR3 length equals 14 residues. Germline V CDR1 and CDR2: SNHLY, FYNNEI. With 8 bases removed from V and 7 bases from J, the gap between germline ends came to 17 bases. CDR3 nucleotide sequence: TGTGCCAGCGGGAGCACAGGGTTTGGCGGGGAGCTGTTTTTT. This encodes CASGSTGFGGELFF. The full variable domain, completed using reference TRBV2 and TRBJ2-2, is EPEVTQTPSHQVTQMGQEVILRCVPISNHLYFYWYRQILGQKVEFLVSFYNNEISEKSEIFDDQFSVERPDGSNFTLKIRSTKLEDSAMYFCASGSTGFGGELFFGEGSRLTVL.